This passage covers 4 T cell receptor beta chains from one sample sequenced in a study of neoadjuvant nivolumab and ipilimumab in lung cancer. The assay was immunoSEQ multiplex PCR, and TCRdb's table has in-frame clones only and misses some. The sample holds roughly 39,000 clones; roughly nine tenths are singletons and the top ten take approximately 3.4%. The sequencing used peripheral blood, collected before neoadjuvant nivolumab, alone or with ipilimumab. These receptors were taken from an adult with non-small cell lung cancer.

The V gene is TRBV9, the J gene TRBJ1-1; no reliable D call. The CDR3 extends over 15 amino acids. Trimming took off 0 bases at V and 4 bases at J, with 13 bases between the two ends. CDR1 is SGDLS, CDR2 YYNGEE, per germline. The CDR3 DNA sequence: TGTGCCAGCAGCGTAGAGGCGGGATCGAGCACTGAAGCTTTCTTT. Its protein product is CASSVEAGSSTEAFF.

V is TRBV7-9 and J is TRBJ2-3, with TRBD1 matching 7 bases. Germline CDR1 and CDR2: SEHNR and FQNEAQ (reference sequence). This CDR3 contains 14 residues. Trimming removed 3 bases from V and 2 bases from J; junction bases left unmatched: 2. CDR3 sequence reads: CASSLGQPTDTQYF. The DNA for the CDR3 is TGTGCCAGCAGCTTGGGACAGCCCACAGATACGCAGTATTTT.

In this sample, this clone turned up once. This sequence joins TRBV7-7 and TRBJ1-4; the D gene is possibly TRBD1 (5 bases). Deletions cut 5 bases from V and 13 bases from J, with 17 bases between. Germline CDR1 SSHAT, CDR2 FNYEAQ (reference sequence). The CDR3 sequence is 13 residues long. CDR3 region: CASSPGGVERLFF. CDR3 bases: TGTGCCAGCAGCCCCGGGGGTGTCGAGAGACTGTTTTTT.

Written as DNA, the CDR3 is TGTGCCAGCAGCGTATCAGTTTTGGGCACAGATACGCAGTATTTT. Its translation: CASSVSVLGTDTQYF. The chain couples TRBV9 to TRBJ2-3; D is ambiguous. V was cut by 1 base and J by 1 base, with 10 bases left in between. CDR1 and CDR2 from the germline V gene are SGDLS and YYNGEE. The CDR3 length is 15 residues.